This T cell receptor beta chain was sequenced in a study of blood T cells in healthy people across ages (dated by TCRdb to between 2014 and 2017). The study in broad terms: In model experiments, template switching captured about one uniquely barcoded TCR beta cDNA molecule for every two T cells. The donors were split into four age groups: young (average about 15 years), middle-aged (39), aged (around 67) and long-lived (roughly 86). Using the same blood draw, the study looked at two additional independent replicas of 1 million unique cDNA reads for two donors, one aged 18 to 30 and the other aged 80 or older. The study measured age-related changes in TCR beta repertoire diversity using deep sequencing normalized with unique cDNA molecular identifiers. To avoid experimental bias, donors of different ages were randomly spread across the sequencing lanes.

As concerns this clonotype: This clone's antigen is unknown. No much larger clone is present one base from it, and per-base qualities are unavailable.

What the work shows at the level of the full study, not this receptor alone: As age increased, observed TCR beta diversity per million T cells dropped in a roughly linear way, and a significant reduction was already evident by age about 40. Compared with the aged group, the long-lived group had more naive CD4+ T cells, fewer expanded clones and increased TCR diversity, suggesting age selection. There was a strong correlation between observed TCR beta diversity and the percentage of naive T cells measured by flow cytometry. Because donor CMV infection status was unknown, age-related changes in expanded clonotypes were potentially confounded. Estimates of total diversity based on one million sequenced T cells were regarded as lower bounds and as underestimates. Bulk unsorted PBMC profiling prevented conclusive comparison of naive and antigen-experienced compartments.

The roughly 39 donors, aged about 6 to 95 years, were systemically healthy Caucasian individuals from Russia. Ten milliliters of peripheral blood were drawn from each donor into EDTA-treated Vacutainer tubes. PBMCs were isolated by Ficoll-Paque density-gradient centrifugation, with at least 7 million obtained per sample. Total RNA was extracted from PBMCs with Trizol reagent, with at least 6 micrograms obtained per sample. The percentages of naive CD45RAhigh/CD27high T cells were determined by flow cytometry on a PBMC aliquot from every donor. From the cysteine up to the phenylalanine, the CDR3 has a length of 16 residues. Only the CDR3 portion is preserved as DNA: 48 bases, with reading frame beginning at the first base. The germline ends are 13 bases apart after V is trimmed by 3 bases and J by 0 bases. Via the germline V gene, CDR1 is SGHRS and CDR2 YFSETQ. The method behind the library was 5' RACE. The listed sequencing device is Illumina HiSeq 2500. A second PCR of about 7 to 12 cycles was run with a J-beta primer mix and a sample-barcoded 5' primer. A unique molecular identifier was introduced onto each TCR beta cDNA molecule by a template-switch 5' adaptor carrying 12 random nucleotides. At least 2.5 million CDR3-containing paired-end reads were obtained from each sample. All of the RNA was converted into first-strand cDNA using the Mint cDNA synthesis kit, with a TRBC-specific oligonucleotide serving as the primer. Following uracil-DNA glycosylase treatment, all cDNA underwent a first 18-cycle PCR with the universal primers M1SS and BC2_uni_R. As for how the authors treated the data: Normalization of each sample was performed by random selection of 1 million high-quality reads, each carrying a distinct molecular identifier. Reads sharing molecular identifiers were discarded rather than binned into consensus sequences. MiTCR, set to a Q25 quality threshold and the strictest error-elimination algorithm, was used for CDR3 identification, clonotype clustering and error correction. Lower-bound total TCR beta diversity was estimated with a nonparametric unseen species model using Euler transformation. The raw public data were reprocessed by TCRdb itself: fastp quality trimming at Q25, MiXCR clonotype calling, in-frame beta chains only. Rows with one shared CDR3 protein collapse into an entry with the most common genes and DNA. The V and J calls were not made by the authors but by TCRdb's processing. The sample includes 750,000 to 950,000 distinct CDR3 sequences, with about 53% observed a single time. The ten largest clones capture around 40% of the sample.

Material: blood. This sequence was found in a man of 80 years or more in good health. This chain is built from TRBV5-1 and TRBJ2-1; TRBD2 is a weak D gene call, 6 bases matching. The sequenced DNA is TGCGCCAGCAGCTCCTCCGGGGGTAACTCCTACAATGAGCAGTTCTTC. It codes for CASSSSGGNSYNEQFF.